This T cell receptor (beta chain) was captured in a study of T cell responses to AZD1222 COVID-19 vaccine. Overall study findings and caveats: Every sample of the repertoires postdated the peak T cell response. Spike regions recognized by vaccine-associated CD4 TCRs spanned the protein, led by 160-218 and 743-854.

This CDR3 comprises 16 residues. CDR1 and CDR2 (germline): SGHKS, YYEKEE (reference sequence). V lost 4 bases, J lost 0 bases, and 6 bases stayed unmatched. Libraries were prepared by immunoSEQ multiplex PCR; TCRdb keeps only in-frame clonotypes and omits some of them. The sample shows some 120,000 clones, roughly 90% of them seen only once. A note on this clone: Its antigen is currently unknown.

Sequenced here: peripheral blood, sampled 28 days after the second AZD1222 dose. The receptor comes from an adult who received the AZD1222 COVID-19 vaccine. This chain links TRBV5-5 with TRBJ2-2, with 7 positions matching TRBD1. The CDR3 region is CASSLTGTANTGELFF. The CDR3 DNA reads TGTGCCAGCAGCCTGACCGGGACAGCGAACACCGGGGAGCTGTTTTTT.